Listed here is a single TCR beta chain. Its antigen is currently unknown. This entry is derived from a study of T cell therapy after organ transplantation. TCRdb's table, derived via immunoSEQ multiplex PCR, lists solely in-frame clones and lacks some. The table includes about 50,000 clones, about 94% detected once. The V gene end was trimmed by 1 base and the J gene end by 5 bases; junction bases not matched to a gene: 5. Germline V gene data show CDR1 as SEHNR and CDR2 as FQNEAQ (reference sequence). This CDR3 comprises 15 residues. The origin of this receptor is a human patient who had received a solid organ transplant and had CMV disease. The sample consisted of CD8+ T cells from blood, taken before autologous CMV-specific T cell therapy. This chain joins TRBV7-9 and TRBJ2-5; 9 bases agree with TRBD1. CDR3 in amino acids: CASSLEGTGLETQYF. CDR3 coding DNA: TGTGCCAGCAGCTTAGAGGGGACAGGGTTGGAGACCCAGTACTTC.